This T cell receptor beta chain was documented in a study of blood T cell repertoires in COVID-19. Libraries were prepared by immunoSEQ multiplex PCR; TCRdb keeps only in-frame clonotypes and omits some of them. The data contain 95,000 to 120,000 clones, around four fifths of them singletons. Trimming removed 10 bases at V and 5 bases at J, with 19 bases between. CDR1 and CDR2 from the germline V gene are SGHDT and YYEEEE. The CDR3 has 13 amino acids. The sample was peripheral blood. The chain is built from TRBV5-6 and TRBJ2-7; D perhaps matches TRBD2 (6 bases). The TCR sequence derives from a woman aged 40 to 55 with acute or convalescent COVID-19. CDR3 DNA sequence: TGTGCCTCCCGGAGGGTGGTACAAAACGAGCAGTACTTC. The encoded protein is CASRRVVQNEQYF.